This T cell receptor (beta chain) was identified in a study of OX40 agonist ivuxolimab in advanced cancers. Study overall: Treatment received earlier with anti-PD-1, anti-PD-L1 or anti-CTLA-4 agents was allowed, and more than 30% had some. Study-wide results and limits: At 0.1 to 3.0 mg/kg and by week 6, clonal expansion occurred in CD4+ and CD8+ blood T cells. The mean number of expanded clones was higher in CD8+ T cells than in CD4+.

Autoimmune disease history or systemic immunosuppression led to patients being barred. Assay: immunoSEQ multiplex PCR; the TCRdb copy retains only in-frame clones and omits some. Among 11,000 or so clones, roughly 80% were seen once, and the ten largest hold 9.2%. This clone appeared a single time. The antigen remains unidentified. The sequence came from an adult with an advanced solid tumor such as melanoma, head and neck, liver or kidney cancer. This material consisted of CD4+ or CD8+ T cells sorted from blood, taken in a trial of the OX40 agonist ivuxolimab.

In DNA, the CDR3 is TGTGCCAGCAGCCCCACAGGCTCCTACGAGCAGTACTTC. It translates to CASSPTGSYEQYF. The V call is TRBV7-3, the J call TRBJ2-7; D may be TRBD1 (5 bases). The V gene lost 5 bases and the J gene lost 0 bases, with 8 bases spanning the gap. Germline assignment: CDR1 SGHTA and CDR2 FQGTGA. This CDR3 spans 13 amino acids.